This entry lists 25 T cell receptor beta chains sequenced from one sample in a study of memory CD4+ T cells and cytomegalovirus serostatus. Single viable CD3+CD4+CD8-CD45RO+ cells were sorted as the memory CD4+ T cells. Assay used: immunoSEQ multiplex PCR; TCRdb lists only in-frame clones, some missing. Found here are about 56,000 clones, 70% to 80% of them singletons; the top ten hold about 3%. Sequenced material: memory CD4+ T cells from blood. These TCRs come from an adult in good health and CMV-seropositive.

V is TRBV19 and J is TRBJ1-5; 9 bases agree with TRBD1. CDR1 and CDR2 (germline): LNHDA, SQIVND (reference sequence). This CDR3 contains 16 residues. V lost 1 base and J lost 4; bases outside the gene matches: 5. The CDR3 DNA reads TGTGCCAGTAGTATAGGGACAGGGGTCCCTAATCAGCCCCAGCATTTT. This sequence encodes CASSIGTGVPNQPQHF.

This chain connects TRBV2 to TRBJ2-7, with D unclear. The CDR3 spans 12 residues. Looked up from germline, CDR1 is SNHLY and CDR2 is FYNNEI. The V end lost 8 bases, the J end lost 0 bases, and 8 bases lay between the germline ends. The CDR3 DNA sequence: TGTGCCAGCGGATCTCCCTCCTACGAGCAGTACTTC. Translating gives CASGSPSYEQYF.

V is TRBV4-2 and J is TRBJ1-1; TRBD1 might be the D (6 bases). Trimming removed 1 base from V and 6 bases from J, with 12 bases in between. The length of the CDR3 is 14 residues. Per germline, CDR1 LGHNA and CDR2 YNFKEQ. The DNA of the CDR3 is TGTGCCAGCAGCCAAGTCCAAGGGGGAGCTGAAGCTTTCTTT. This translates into CASSQVQGGAEAFF.

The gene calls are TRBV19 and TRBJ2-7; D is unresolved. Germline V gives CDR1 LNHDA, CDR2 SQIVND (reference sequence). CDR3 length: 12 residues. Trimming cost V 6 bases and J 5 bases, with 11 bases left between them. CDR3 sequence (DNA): TGTGCCAGTAGCACAACGGGTAACGAGCAGTACTTC. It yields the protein CASSTTGNEQYF.

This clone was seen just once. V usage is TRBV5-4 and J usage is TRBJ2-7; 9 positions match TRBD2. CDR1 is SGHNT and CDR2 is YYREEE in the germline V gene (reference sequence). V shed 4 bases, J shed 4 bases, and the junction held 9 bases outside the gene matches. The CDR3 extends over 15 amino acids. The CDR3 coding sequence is TGTGCCAGCAGCCAAGATCTAGCGGGGCTATACGAGCAGTACTTC. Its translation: CASSQDLAGLYEQYF.

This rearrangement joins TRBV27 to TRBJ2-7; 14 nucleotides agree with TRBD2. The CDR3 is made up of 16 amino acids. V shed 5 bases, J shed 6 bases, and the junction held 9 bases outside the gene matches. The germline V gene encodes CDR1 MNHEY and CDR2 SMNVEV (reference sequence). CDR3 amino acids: CASSPRTSGRTGEQYV. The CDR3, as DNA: TGTGCCAGCAGTCCCCGGACTAGCGGGAGGACTGGCGAGCAGTACGTC.

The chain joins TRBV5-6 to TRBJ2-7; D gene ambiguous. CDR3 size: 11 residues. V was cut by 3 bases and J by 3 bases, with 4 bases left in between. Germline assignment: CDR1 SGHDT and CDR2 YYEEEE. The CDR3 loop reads CASSSHYEQYF. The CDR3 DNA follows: TGTGCCAGCAGCTCACACTACGAGCAGTACTTC.

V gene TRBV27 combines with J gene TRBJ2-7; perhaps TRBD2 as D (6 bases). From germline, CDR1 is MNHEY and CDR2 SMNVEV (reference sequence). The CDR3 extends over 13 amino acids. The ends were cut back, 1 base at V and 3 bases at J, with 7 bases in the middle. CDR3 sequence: CASSLYGGYEQYV. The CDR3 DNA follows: TGTGCCAGCAGTTTATACGGGGGCTACGAGCAGTACGTC.

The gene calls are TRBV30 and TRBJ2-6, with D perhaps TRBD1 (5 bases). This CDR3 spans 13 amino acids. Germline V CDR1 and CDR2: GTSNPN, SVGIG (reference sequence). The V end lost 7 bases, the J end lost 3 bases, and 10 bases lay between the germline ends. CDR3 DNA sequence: TGTGCCTCTCAGGGCGGTGGGGCCAACGTCCTGACTTTC. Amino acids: CASQGGGANVLTF.

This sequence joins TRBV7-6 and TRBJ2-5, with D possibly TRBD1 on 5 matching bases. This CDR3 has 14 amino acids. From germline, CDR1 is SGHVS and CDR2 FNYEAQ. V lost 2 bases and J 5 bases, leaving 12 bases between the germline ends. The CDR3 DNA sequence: TGTGCCAGCAGCTTAAGTGTGGGGCGGGAGACCCAGTACTTC. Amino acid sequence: CASSLSVGRETQYF.

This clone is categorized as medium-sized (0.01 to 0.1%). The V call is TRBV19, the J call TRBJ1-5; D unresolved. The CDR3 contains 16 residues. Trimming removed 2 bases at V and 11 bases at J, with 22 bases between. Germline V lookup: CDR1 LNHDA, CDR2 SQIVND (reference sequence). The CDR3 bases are TGTGCCAGTAGTATATTGGGTCAAGGTGGAAAATGGACCCAGCATTTT. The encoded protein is CASSILGQGGKWTQHF.

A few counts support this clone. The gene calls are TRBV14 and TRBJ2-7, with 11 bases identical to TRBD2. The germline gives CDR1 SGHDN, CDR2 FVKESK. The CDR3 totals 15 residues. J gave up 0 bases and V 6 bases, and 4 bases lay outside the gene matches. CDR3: CASRSSGRSSYEQYF. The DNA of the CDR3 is TGTGCCAGCAGGTCTAGCGGGAGGAGCTCCTACGAGCAGTACTTC.

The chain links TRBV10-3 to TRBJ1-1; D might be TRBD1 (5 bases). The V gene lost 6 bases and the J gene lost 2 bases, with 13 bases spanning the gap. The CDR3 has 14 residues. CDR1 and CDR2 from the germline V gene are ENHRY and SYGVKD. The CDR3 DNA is TGTGCCATCAGGGCCCGGGACGACAACACTGAAGCTTTCTTT. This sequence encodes CAIRARDDNTEAFF.

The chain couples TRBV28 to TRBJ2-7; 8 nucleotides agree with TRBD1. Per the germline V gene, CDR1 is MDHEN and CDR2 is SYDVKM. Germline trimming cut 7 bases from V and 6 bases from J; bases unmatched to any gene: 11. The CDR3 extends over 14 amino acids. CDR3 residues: CASNRDRSSTEQYF. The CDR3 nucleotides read TGTGCCAGCAATCGGGACAGGAGTTCTACCGAGCAGTACTTC. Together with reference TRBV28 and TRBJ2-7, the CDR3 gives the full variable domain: DVKVTQSSRYLVKRTGEKVFLECVQDMDHENMFWYRQDPGLGLRLIYFSYDVKMKEKGDIPEGYSVSREKKERFSLILESASTNQTSMYLCASNRDRSSTEQYFGPGTRLTVT.

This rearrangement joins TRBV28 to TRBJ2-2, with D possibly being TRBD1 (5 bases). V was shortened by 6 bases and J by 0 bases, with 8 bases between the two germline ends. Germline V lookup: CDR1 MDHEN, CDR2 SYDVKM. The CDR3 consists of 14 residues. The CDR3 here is CASSRQPNTGELFF. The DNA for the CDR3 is TGTGCCAGCAGCCGACAGCCGAACACCGGGGAGCTGTTTTTT.

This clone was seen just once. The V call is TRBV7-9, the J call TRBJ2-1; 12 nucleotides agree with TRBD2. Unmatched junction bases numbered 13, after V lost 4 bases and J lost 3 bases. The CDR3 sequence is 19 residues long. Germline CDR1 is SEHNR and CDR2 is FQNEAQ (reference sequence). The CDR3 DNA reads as TGTGCCAGCAGCTACCATGGGCTAGCGGGAGGGAGACGCTACAATGAGCAGTTCTTC. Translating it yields CASSYHGLAGGRRYNEQFF.

The CDR3 nucleotides read TGTGCCAGCAGCAAAGGGGGGATGGGGTACGAGCAGTACGTC. Amino acids: CASSKGGMGYEQYV. V is TRBV11-3 and J is TRBJ2-7; D is possibly TRBD1 or TRBD2 (6 bases each). The CDR3 is 14 amino acids. The germline gives CDR1 SGHNT, CDR2 YENEEA. V lost 5 bases, J lost 4 bases, and 15 bases lay in between.

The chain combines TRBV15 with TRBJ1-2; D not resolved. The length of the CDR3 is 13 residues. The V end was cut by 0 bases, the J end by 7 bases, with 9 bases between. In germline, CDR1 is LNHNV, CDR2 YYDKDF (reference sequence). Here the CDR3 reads CATSRDLSGGYTF. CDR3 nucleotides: TGTGCCACCAGCAGAGATCTCAGCGGTGGCTACACCTTC. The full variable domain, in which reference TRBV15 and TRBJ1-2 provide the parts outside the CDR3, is DAMVIQNPRYQVTQFGKPVTLSCSQTLNHNVMYWYQQKSSQAPKLLFHYYDKDFNNEADTPDNFQSRRPNTSFCFLDIRSPGLGDTAMYLCATSRDLSGGYTFGSGTRLTVV.

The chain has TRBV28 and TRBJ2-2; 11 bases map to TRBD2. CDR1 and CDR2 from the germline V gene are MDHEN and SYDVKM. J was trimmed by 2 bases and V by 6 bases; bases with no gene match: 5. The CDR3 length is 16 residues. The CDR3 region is CASRPGLAVNTGELFF. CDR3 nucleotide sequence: TGTGCCAGCAGGCCGGGACTAGCGGTTAACACCGGGGAGCTGTTTTTT.

DNA of the CDR3: TGTGCCAGCAGCGCGGACAGGGGTAGGGGTGAGCAGTTCTTC. Amino acids: CASSADRGRGEQFF. J is TRBJ2-1 and V is TRBV7-2; 9 positions match TRBD1. V dropped 5 bases and J dropped 9; count of bases not matched to a gene: 8. Looked up from germline, CDR1 is SGHTA and CDR2 is FQGNSA. This CDR3 is built from 14 residues.

CDR3 sequence: CASSLDTSGMVELFF. The CDR3, as DNA: TGCGCCAGCAGCTTGGATACTAGCGGGATGGTGGAGCTGTTTTTT. The rearrangement links TRBV5-1 to TRBJ2-2, with TRBD2 matching over 10 bases. The CDR3 has 15 amino acids. Germline V gene data show CDR1 as SGHRS and CDR2 as YFSETQ. After removal of 0 bases from V and 10 bases from J, the junction contained 6 bases not matched to a gene.

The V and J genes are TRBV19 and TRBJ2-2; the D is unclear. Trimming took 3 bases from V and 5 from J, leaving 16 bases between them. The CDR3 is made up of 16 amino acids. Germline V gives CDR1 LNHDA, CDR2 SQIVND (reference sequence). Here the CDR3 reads CASSMGKASGTGELFF. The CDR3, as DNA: TGTGCCAGTAGTATGGGTAAAGCCTCTGGAACCGGGGAGCTGTTTTTT.

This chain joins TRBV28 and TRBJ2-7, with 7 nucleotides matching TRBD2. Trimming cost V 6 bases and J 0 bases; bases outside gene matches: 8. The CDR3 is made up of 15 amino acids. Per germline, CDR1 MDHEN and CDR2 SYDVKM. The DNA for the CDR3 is TGTGCCAGCAGACCTGGGGGGGGGAGCTCCTACGAGCAGTACTTC. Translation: CASRPGGGSSYEQYF.

This CDR3 is CASTSLTTGRFGYTF. The CDR3 bases are TGTGCCAGCACCTCCCTCACCACAGGACGATTTGGCTACACCTTC. The chain has TRBV7-9 and TRBJ1-2, with D perhaps TRBD1 (5 bases). V lost 7 bases and J lost 7, with 22 bases in between. Germline V gene data show CDR1 as SEHNR and CDR2 as FQNEAQ (reference sequence). The CDR3 runs to 15 residues.

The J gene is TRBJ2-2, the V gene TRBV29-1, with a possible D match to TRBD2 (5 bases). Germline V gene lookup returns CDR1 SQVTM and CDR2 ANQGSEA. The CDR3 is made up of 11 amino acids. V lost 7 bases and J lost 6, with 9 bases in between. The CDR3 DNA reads TGCAGCGCAACTAGGGCCGGGGAGCTGTTTTTT. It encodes CSATRAGELFF.